This TCR beta chain comes out of a study of response to subunit inactivated influenza vaccine. Whole-study findings and limits: Authors suggested each seasonal influenza vaccination recruits few new T cells.

Germline CDR1 and CDR2: SEHNR and FQNEAQ (reference sequence). V lost 4 bases and J lost 7, with 17 bases in between. There are 14 residues in the CDR3. Concerning this clonotype itself: Its target is not known.

TCRdb itself ran the RT-PCR reads through MiXCR, one entry per CDR3 protein. The sample records approximately 730,000 distinct CDR3 sequences, about 15% being singletons. The gene calls are TRBV7-9 and TRBJ2-7; D may correspond to TRBD1 or TRBD2 (5 bases each). The source is a man aged 45-65 years who received an inactivated influenza vaccine. The sample consisted of PBMCs from blood, taken 14 to 15 days before vaccination. Here the CDR3 reads CASSSDRGAGEQYF. CDR3 nucleotide sequence: TGTGCCAGCAGCTCTGACCGAGGGGCGGGTGAGCAGTACTTC. Supplemented by reference TRBV7-9 and TRBJ2-7, the full variable domain reads DTGVSQNPRHKITKRGQNVTFRCDPISEHNRLYWYRQTLGQGPEFLTYFQNEAQLEKSRLLSDRFSAERPKGSFSTLEIQRTEQGDSAMYLCASSSDRGAGEQYFGPGTRLTVT.